This T cell receptor beta chain stems from a study of CD8+ T cells in alopecia areata. Study-wide points: Possibly because of HLA-related factors, TCR sharing was less clear across patients than in mice. Lesional tissue from the scalp (especially in alopecia totalis/universalis) showed higher clonality than normal scalp.

Germline-derived CDR1 and CDR2 are LGHNA and YSLEER. CDR3 size: 17 residues. V lost 2 bases to trimming and J lost 2 bases; unmatched junction nucleotides: 9. Researchers took lesional scalp punch biopsies and peripheral blood from people who were alopecia areata patients. This clone was detected once. Its antigen is unidentified. It was cDNA, reverse transcribed from extracted RNA, that served as the sequencing template. This table comes from immunoSEQ multiplex PCR, and its TCRdb copy is limited to in-frame clones, with some not included. The sample carries some 82,000 clones, roughly half recorded once.

This receptor was obtained from a human donor with alopecia areata. The chain joins TRBV4-3 to TRBJ2-1; 7 nucleotides agree with TRBD2. The sample comprised NKG2D-high CD8+ T cells sorted from blood. For the CDR3, the DNA is TGCGCCAGCAGCCAAAGCCGCGGGGACTACCCCTACAATGAGCAGTTCTTC. This sequence encodes CASSQSRGDYPYNEQFF.